The entry that follows covers one TCR beta chain sequence. Germline V lookup: CDR1 SGDLS, CDR2 YYNGEE. V shed 1 base and J 5 bases; nucleotides not matched to a gene: 0. The CDR3 runs to 14 residues. The data derive from a study of blood T cell repertoires in COVID-19. Sequencing used immunoSEQ multiplex PCR; TCRdb keeps in-frame clones, though not all of them. The table lists about 240,000 clones, around 86% of them singletons. This clonotype was obtained from an older woman with active or convalescent COVID-19. The chain recombines TRBV9 with TRBJ2-1; the match to TRBD2 covers 10 bases. The material sequenced was peripheral blood. The CDR3 loop reads CASSVSGGDNEQFF. CDR3 nucleotides: TGTGCCAGCAGCGTAAGCGGGGGGGACAATGAGCAGTTCTTC.